This TCR beta chain was sequenced for a study of spatial heterogeneity in lung cancer. A unique molecular identifier was attached to every TCR cDNA molecule. TCRdb redid the calling of the 5' RACE reads with MiXCR, one entry per CDR3 protein. The sample carries approximately 21,000 distinct CDR3 sequences, about 3% recorded once. Noted time point: sample taken at primary tumor resection. Sequencing was performed on whole RNA extracted from tumor and nontumor lung tissue, or from frozen PBMC, and the material was left unsorted. The CDR3 extends over 14 amino acids. Germline V gives CDR1 SGDLS, CDR2 YYNGEE. Trimming removed 1 base from V and 4 bases from J, with 8 bases in between. This clonotype was seen many times.

The sample was PBMCs, taken at surgery. The rearrangement links TRBV9 to TRBJ2-2; perhaps D is TRBD1 or TRBD2 (5 bases each). The receptor comes from a female donor with early-stage non-small cell lung cancer. The chain's CDR3 is CASSVSGGTGELFF. In DNA, the CDR3 is TGTGCCAGCAGCGTATCTGGGGGCACCGGGGAGCTGTTTTTT.